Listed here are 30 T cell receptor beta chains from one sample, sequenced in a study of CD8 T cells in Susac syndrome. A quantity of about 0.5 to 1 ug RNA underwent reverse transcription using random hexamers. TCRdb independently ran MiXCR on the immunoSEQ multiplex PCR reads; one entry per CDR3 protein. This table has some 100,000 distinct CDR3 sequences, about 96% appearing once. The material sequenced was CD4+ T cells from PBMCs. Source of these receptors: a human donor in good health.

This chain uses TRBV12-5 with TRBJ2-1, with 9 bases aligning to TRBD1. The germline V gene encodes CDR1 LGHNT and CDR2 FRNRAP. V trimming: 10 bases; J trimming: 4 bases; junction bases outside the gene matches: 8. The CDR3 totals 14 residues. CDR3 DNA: TGTGCTACAGTCCCGGGACAGGGATACAATGAGCAGTTCTTC. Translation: CATVPGQGYNEQFF.

DNA for the CDR3: TGTGCCAGCAGTTCTACTAGCGGGGGGGCAATCGGGGAGCTGTTTTTT. Its protein product is CASSSTSGGAIGELFF. This chain uses TRBV28 with TRBJ2-2, with 13 positions matching TRBD2. Germline CDR1 MDHEN, CDR2 SYDVKM. CDR3 size: 16 residues. Trimming took 4 bases from V and 7 from J; bases not matched to a gene: 6. Drawing the rest from reference TRBV28 and TRBJ2-2, the complete variable domain is DVKVTQSSRYLVKRTGEKVFLECVQDMDHENMFWYRQDPGLGLRLIYFSYDVKMKEKGDIPEGYSVSREKKERFSLILESASTNQTSMYLCASSSTSGGAIGELFFGEGSRLTVL.

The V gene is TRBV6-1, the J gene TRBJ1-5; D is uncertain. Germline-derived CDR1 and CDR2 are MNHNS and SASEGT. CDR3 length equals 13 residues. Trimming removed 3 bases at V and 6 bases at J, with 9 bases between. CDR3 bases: TGTGCCAGCAGTGAGGGGTGGGTTCAGCCCCAGCATTTT. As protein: CASSEGWVQPQHF.

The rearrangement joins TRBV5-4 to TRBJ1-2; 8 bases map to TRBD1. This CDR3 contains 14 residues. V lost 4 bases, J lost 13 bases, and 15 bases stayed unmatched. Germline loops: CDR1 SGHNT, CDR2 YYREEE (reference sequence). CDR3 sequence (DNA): TGTGCCAGCAGCCCGAACAGGGGGGACGGTGGTTTCACCTTC. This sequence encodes CASSPNRGDGGFTF.

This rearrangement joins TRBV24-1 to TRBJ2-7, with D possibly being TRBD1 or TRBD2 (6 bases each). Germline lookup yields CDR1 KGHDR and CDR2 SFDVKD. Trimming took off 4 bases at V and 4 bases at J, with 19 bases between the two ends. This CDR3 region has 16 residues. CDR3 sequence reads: CATSDSFDRGGYEQYF. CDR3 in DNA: TGTGCCACCAGTGACTCCTTCGACAGAGGGGGGTACGAGCAGTACTTC.

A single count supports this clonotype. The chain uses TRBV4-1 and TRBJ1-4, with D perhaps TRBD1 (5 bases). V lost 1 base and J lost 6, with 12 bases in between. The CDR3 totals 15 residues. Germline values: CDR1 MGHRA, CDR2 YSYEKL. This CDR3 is CASSQGGREYEKLFF. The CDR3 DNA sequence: TGCGCCAGCAGCCAAGGGGGCAGGGAGTATGAAAAACTGTTTTTT.

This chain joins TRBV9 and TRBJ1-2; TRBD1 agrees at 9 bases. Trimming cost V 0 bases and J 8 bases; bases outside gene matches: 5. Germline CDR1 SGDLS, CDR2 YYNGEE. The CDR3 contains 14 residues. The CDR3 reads CASSVAGTGKGYTF. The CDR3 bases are TGTGCCAGCAGCGTAGCTGGGACAGGGAAAGGCTACACCTTC.

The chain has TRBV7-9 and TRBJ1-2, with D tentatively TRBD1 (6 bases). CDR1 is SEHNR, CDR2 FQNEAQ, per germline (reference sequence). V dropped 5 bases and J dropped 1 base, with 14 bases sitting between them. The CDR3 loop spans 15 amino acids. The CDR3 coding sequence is TGTGCCAGCAGCACCCTAGGACAGTTTAACTATGGCTACACCTTC. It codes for CASSTLGQFNYGYTF.

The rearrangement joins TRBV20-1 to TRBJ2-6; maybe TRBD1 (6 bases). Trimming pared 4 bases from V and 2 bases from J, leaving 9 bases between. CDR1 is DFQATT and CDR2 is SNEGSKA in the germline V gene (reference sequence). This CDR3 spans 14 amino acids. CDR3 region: CSAIRGTGANVLTF. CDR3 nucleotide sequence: TGCAGTGCTATAAGGGGGACTGGGGCCAACGTCCTGACTTTC.

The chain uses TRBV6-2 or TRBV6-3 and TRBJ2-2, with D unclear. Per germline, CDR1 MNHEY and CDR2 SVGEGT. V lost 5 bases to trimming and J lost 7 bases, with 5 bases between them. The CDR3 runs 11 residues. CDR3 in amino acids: CASSNVGELFF. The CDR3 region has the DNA TGTGCCAGCAGTAACGTCGGGGAGCTGTTTTTT.

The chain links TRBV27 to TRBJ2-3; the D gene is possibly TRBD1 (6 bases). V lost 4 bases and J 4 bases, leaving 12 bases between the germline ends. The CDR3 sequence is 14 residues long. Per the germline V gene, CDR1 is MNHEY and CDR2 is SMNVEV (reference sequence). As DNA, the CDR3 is TGTGCCAGCAGTTACAGGGCACGCGCAGATACGCAGTATTTT. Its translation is CASSYRARADTQYF.

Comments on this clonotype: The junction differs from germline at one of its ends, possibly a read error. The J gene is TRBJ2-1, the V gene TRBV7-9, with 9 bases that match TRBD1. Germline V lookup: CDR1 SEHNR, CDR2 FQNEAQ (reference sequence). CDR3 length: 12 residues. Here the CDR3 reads CASSLDSGTGSF. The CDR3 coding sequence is TGTGCCAGCAGCTTAGATTCCGGGACAGGGTCTTTC.

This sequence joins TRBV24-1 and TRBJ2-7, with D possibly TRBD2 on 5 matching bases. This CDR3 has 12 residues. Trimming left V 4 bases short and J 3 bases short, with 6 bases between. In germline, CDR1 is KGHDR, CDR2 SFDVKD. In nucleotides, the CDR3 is TGTGCCACCAGTGAGGCGGGCTACGAGCAGTACTTC. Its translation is CATSEAGYEQYF.

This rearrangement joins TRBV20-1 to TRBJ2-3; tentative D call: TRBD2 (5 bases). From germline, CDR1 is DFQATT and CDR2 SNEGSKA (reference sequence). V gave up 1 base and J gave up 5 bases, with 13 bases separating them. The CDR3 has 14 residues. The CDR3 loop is CSARAGNAGDTQYF. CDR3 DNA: TGCAGTGCTAGAGCGGGTAACGCGGGAGATACGCAGTATTTT.

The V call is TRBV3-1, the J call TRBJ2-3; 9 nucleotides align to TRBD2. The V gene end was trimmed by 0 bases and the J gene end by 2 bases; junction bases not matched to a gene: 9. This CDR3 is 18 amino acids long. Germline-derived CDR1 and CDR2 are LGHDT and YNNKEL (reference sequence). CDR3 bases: TGTGCCAGCAGCCAAGATTGGGCTAGCGGGGAGCTCACAGATACGCAGTATTTT. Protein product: CASSQDWASGELTDTQYF.

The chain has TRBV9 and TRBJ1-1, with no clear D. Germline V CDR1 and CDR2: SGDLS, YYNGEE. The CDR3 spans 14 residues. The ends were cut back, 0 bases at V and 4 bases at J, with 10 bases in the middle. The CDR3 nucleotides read TGTGCCAGCAGCGTAGACGGCTACTCCACTGAAGCTTTCTTT. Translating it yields CASSVDGYSTEAFF.

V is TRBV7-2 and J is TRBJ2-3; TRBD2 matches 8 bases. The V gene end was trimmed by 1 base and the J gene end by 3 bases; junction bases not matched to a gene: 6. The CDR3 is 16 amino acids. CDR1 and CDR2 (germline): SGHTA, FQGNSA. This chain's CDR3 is CASSLGFSGKTDTQYF. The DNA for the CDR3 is TGTGCCAGCAGCTTAGGGTTTAGCGGGAAAACAGATACGCAGTATTTT.

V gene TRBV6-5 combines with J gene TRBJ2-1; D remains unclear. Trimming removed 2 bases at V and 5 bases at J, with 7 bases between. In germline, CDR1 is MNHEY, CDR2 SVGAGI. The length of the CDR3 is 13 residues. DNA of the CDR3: TGTGCCAGCAGTTACGGGCAGCACAATGAGCAGTTCTTC. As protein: CASSYGQHNEQFF.

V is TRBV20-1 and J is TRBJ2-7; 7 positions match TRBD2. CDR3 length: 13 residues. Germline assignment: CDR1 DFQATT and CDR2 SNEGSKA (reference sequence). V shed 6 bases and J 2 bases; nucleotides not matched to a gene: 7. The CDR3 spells CSARTGRTYEQYF. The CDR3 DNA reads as TGCAGTGCCCGAACCGGGAGGACCTACGAGCAGTACTTC.

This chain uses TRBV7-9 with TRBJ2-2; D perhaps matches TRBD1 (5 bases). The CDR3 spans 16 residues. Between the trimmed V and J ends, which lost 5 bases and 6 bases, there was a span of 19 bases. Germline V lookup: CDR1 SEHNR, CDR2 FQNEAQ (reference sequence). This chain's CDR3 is CASSPSRAGTSGELFF. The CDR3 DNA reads TGTGCCAGCAGCCCGAGCAGGGCCGGAACTTCCGGGGAGCTGTTTTTT.

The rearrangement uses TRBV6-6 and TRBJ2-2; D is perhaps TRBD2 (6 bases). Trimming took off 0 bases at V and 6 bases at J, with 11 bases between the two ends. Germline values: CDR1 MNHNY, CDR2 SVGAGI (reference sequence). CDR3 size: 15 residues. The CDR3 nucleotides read TGTGCCAGCAGTTACTCGGTGGGGGGAGCCGGGGAGCTGTTTTTT. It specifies CASSYSVGGAGELFF.

The CDR3 region has the DNA TGCAGTGCTCTGGACCCCCGAGCTACAGATACGCAGTATTTT. The encoded protein is CSALDPRATDTQYF. The chain has TRBV20-1 and TRBJ2-3; no clear D. CDR3 length: 14 residues. Germline lookup yields CDR1 DFQATT and CDR2 SNEGSKA (reference sequence). V shed 5 bases and J shed 3 bases, with 15 bases lying between them.

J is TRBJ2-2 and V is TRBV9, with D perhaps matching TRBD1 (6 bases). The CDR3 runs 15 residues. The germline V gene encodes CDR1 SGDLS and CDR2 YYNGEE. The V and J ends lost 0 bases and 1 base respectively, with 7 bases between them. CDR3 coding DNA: TGTGCCAGCAGCGTAGTGGGACAGAACACCGGGGAGCTGTTTTTT. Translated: CASSVVGQNTGELFF.

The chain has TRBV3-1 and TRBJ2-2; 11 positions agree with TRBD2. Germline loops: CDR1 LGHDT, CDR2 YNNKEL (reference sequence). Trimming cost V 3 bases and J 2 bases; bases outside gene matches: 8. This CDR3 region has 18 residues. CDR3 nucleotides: TGTGCCAGCAGCCACGTACGTGGACTAGCGGGCAACACCGGGGAGCTGTTTTTT. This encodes CASSHVRGLAGNTGELFF.

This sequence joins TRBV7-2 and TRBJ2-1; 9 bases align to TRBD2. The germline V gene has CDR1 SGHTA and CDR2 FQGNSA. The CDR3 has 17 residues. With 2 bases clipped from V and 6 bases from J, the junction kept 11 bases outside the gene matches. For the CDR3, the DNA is TGTGCCAGCAGCTTAAAGGTCGCAGCGGGAGGAAGCAATGAGCAGTTCTTC. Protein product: CASSLKVAAGGSNEQFF.

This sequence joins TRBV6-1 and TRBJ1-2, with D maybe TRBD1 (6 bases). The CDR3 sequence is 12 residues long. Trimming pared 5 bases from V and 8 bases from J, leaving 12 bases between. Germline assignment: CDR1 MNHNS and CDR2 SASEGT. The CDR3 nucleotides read TGTGCCAGCAGTTGGTCCACAGGGGGCTACACCTTC. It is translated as CASSWSTGGYTF.

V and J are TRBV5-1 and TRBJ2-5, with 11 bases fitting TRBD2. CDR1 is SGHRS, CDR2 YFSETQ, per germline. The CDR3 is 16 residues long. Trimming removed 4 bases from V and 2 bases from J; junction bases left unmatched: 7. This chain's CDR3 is CASSIRGTSGQETQYF. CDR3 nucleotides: TGCGCCAGCAGCATACGTGGGACTAGCGGTCAAGAGACCCAGTACTTC.

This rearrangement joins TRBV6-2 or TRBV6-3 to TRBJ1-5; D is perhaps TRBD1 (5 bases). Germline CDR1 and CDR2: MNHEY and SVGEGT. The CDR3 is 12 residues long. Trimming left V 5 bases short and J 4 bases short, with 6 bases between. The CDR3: CASSRGNQPQHF. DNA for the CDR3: TGTGCCAGCAGTAGGGGAAATCAGCCCCAGCATTTT.

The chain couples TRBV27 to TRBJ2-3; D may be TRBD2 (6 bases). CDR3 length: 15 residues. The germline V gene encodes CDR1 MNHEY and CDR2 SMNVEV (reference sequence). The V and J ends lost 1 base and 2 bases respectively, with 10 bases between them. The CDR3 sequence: CASSLLPGDTDTQYF. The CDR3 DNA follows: TGTGCCAGCAGTTTATTACCGGGGGACACAGATACGCAGTATTTT.

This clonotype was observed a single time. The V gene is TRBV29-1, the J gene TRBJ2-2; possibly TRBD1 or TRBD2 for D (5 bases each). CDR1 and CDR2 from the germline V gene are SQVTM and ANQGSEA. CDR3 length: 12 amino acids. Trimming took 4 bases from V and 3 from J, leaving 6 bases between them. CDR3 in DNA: TGCAGCGTTGGGGGGTACACCGGGGAGCTGTTTTTT. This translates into CSVGGYTGELFF.